What follows describes a single TCR beta chain. Its antigen remains unidentified. Additional DNA sequences in this sample encode the identical CDR3. The repertoire was sequenced with immunoSEQ multiplex PCR; TCRdb's copy has only in-frame clones and lacks some. The sample holds some 51,000 clones, roughly 78% seen once. Time point meaning: week 5, during vaccination. The content of each vaccine dose was 300 ug of mutant IDH1 20-mer peptide, and topical imiquimod accompanied it. New WHO grade 3 or 4 IDH1-mutant, ATRX-lost astrocytomas were present in all donors. Per germline, CDR1 SGHDT and CDR2 YYEEEE. Between the trimmed V and J ends, which lost 2 bases and 2 bases, there was a span of 7 bases. The CDR3 extends over 13 amino acids. This entry belongs to a study of a mutant IDH1 vaccine in newly diagnosed glioma. Study overall: Treated patients, about 60% male and approximately 38% female, averaged approximately 40 years of age.

The specimen comprised PBMCs, sampled from a glioma patient whose treatment included an IDH1 peptide vaccine. The chain couples TRBV5-6 to TRBJ1-1, with D possibly being TRBD1 (5 bases). This sequence was found in a man between 45 and 60 years old with glioma. For the CDR3, the DNA is TGTGCCAGCAGCTTCGACAGCAACACTGAAGCTTTCTTT. The encoded protein is CASSFDSNTEAFF.